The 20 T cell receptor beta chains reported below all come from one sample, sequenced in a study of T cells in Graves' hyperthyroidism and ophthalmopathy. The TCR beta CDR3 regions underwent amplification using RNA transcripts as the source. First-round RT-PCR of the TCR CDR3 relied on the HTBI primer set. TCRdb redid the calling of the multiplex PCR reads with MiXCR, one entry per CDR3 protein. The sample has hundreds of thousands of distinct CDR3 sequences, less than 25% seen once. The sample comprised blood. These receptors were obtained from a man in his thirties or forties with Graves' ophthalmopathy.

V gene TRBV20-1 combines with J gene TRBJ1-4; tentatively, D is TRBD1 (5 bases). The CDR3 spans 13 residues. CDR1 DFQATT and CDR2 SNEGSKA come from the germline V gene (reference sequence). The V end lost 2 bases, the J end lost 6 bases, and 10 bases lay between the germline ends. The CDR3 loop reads CSARTGLDEKLFF. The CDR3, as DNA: TGCAGTGCTAGAACGGGGCTAGATGAAAAACTGTTTTTT.

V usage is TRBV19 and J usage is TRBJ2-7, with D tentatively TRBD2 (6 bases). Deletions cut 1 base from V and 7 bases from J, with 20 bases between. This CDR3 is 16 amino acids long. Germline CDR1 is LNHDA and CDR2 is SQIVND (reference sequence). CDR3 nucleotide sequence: TGTGCCAGTAGTATAGCGGGAGCCCTTCCTCTTGTTGAGCAGTACTTC. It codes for CASSIAGALPLVEQYF.

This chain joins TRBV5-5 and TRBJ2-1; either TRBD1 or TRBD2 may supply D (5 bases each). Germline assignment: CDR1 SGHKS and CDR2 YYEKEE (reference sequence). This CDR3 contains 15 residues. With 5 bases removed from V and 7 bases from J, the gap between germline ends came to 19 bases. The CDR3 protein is CASSKDPLGENEQFF. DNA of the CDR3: TGTGCCAGCAGTAAAGACCCCCTGGGGGAGAATGAGCAGTTCTTC. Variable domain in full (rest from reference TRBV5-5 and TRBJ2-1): DAGVTQSPTHLIKTRGQQVTLRCSPISGHKSVSWYQQVLGQGPQFIFQYYEKEERGRGNFPDRFSARQFPNYSSELNVNALLLGDSALYLCASSKDPLGENEQFFGPGTRLTVL.

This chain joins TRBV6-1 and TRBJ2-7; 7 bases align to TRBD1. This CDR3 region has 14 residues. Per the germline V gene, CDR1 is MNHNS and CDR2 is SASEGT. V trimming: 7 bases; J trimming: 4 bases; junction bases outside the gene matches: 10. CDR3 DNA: TGTGCCAGCACCCTATCAGACAGGGTTTACGAGCAGTACTTC. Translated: CASTLSDRVYEQYF.

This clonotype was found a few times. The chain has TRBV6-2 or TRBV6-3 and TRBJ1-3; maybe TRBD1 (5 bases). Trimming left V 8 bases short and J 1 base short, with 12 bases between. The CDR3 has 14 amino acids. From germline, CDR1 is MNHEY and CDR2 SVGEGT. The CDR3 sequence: CASGKGLSGNTIYF. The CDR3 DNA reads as TGTGCCAGCGGTAAGGGACTATCTGGAAACACCATATATTTT.

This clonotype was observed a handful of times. CDR3 in amino acids: CASSPQEGTTRTDTQYF. CDR3 nucleotides: TGCGCCAGCAGCCCGCAGGAGGGGACTACCCGCACAGATACGCAGTATTTT. The V gene is TRBV5-1, the J gene TRBJ2-3, with 7 bases lining up with TRBD2. Germline V lookup: CDR1 SGHRS, CDR2 YFSETQ. The CDR3 runs to 17 residues. V was clipped by 4 bases and J by 1 base; unmatched bases: 12.

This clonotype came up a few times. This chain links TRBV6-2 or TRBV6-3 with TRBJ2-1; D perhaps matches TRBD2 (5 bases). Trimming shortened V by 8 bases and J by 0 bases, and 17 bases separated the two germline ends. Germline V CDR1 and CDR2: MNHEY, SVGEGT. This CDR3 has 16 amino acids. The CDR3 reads CASEEGSRSSYNEQFF. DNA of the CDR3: TGTGCCAGCGAAGAGGGTTCAAGGAGCTCCTACAATGAGCAGTTCTTC.

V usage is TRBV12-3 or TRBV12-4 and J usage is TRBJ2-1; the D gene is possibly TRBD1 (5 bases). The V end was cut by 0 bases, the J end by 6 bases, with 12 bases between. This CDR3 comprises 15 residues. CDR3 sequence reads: CASSLAGLSGNEQFF. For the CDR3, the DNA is TGTGCCAGCAGTTTAGCGGGGCTCAGTGGCAATGAGCAGTTCTTC.

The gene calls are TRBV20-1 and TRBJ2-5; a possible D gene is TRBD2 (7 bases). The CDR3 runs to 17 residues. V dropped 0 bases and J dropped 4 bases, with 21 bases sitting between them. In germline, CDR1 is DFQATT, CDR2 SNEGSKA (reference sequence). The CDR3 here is CSARDVGGGPSRETQYF. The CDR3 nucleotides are TGCAGTGCTAGAGATGTAGGGGGAGGGCCCTCTAGAGAGACCCAGTACTTC.

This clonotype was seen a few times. CDR3 in amino acids: CASSQRIAEAFF. The CDR3 bases are TGTGCCAGCAGTCAGCGTATCGCTGAAGCTTTCTTT. The genes are TRBV6-2 or TRBV6-3 and TRBJ1-1, with D hard to call. There are 12 residues in the CDR3. Germline CDR1 MNHEY, CDR2 SVGEGT. V was pared by 5 bases and J by 6 bases, with 10 bases between.

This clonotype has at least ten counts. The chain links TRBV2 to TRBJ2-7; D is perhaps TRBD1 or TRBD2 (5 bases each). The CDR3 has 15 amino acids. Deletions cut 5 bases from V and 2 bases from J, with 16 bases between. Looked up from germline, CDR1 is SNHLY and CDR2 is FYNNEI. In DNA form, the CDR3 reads TGTGCCAGCAGTCTAGCCCCCCGACAGACCTACGAGCAGTACTTC. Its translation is CASSLAPRQTYEQYF.

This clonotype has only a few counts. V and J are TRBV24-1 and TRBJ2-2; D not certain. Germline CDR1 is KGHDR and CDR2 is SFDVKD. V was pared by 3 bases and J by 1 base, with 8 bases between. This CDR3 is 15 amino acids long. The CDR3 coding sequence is TGTGCCACCAGTGATCATGCAGGGAACACCGGGGAGCTGTTTTTT. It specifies CATSDHAGNTGELFF.

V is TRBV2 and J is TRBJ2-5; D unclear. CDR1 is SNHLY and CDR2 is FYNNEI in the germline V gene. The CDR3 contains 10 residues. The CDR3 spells CAYGQPTQYF. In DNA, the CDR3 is TGTGCTTATGGGCAGCCAACCCAGTACTTC.

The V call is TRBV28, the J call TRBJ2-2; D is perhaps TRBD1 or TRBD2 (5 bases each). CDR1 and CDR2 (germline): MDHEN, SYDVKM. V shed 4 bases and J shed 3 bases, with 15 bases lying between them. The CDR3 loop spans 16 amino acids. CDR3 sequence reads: CASSSTAGAHTGELFF. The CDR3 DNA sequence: TGTGCCAGCAGTTCCACTGCCGGGGCGCACACCGGGGAGCTGTTTTTT.

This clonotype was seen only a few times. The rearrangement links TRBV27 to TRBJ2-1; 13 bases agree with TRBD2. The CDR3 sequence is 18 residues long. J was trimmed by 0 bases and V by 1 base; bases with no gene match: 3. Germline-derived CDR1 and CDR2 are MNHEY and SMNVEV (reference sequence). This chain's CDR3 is CASSLLGLAGPSYNEQFF. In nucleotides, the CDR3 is TGTGCCAGCAGTTTATTGGGACTAGCGGGACCCTCCTACAATGAGCAGTTCTTC.

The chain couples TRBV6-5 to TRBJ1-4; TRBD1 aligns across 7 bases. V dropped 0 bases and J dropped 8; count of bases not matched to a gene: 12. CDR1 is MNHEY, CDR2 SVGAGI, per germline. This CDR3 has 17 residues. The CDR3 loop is CASSYSRRGGLGEKLFF. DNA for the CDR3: TGTGCCAGCAGTTACTCCCGCAGGGGGGGACTGGGAGAAAAACTGTTTTTT.

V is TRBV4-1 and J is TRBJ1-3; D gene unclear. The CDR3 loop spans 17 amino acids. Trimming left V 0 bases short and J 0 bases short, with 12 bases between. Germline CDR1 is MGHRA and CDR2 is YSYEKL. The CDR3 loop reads CASSQDFATVSGNTIYF. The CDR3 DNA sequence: TGCGCCAGCAGCCAAGATTTTGCCACAGTCTCTGGAAACACCATATATTTT.

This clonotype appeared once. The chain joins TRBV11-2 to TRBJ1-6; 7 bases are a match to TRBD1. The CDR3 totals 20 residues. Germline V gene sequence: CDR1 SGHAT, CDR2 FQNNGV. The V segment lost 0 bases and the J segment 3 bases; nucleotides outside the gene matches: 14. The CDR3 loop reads CASSLDRVYRGQFYNSPLHF. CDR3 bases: TGTGCCAGCAGCTTAGATAGGGTTTACAGGGGACAATTCTATAATTCACCCCTCCACTTT.

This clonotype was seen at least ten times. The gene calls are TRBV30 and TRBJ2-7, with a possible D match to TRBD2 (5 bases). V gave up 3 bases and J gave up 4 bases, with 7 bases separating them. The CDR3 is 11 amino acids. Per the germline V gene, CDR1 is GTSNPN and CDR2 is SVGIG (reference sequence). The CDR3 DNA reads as TGTGCCTGGAGGCGGACTTACGAGCAGTACTTC. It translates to CAWRRTYEQYF.

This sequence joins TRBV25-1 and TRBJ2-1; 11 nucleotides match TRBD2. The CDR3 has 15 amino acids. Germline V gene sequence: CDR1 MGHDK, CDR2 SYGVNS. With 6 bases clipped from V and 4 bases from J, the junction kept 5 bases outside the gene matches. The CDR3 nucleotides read TGTGCCAGCAGACAGACTAGCGGGGTGTACAATGAGCAGTTCTTC. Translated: CASRQTSGVYNEQFF.